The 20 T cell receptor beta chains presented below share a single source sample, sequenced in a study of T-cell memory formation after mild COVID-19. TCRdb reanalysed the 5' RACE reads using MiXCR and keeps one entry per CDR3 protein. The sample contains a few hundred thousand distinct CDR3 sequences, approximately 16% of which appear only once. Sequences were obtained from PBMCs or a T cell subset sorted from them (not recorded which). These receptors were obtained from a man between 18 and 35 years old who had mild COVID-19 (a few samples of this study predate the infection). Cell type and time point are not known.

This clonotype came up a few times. The CDR3 DNA follows: TGCAGTGCTAACCTCCAGGGAGCAGATACGCAGTATTTT. The encoded protein is CSANLQGADTQYF. The rearrangement joins TRBV20-1 to TRBJ2-3, with D perhaps TRBD1 or TRBD2 (5 bases each). Looked up from germline, CDR1 is DFQATT and CDR2 is SNEGSKA (reference sequence). The CDR3 spans 13 residues. V dropped 4 bases and J dropped 4 bases, with 12 bases sitting between them.

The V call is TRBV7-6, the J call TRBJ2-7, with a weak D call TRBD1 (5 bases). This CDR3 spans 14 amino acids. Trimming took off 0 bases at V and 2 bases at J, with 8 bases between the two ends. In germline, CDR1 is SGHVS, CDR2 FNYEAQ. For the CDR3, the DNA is TGTGCCAGCAGCTTAGCAACAGGAACCTACGAGCAGTACTTC. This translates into CASSLATGTYEQYF.

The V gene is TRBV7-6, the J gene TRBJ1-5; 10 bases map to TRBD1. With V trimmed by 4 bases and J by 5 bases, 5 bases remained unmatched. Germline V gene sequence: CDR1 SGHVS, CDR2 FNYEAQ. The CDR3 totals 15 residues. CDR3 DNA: TGTGCCAGCAGCTACGACAGGGGGCCTTATCAGCCCCAGCATTTT. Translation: CASSYDRGPYQPQHF.

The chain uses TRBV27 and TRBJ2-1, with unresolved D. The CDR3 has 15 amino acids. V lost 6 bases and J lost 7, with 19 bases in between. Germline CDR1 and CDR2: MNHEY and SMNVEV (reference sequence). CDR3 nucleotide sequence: TGTGCCAGCAGCCTAGACCCCGCCCGGTATAATGAGCAGTTCTTC. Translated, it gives CASSLDPARYNEQFF.

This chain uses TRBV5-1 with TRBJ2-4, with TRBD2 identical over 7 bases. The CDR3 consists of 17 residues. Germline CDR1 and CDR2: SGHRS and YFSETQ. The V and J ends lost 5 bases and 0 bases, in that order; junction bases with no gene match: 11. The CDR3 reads CASRSGTSELAKNIQYF. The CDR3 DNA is TGCGCCAGCAGATCTGGAACTAGCGAGTTAGCCAAAAACATTCAGTACTTC. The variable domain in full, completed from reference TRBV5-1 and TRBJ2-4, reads KAGVTQTPRYLIKTRGQQVTLSCSPISGHRSVSWYQQTPGQGLQFLFEYFSETQRNKGNFPGRFSGRQFSNSRSEMNVSTLELGDSALYLCASRSGTSELAKNIQYFGAGTRLSVL.

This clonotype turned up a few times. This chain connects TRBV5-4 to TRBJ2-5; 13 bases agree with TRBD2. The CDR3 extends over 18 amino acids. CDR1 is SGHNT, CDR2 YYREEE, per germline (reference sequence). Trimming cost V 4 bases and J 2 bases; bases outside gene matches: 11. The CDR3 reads CASSRDDRTSGGQETQYF. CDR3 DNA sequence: TGTGCCAGCAGCCGGGATGACCGGACTAGCGGGGGACAAGAGACCCAGTACTTC.

The CDR3 loop is CASRGRTGGSYNEQFF. DNA of the CDR3: TGCGCCAGCAGGGGCCGGACAGGGGGGTCCTACAATGAGCAGTTCTTC. The chain combines TRBV5-1 with TRBJ2-1; 10 positions match TRBD1. Losses at the gene ends were 5 bases for V and 1 base for J; bases not matched to a gene: 6. Per germline, CDR1 SGHRS and CDR2 YFSETQ. This CDR3 has 16 residues.

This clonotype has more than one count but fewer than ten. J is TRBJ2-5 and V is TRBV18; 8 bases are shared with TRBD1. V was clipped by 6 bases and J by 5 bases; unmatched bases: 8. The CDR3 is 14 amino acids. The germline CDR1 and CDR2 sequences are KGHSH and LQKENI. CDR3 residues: CASSRAGGEETQYF. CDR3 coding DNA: TGTGCCAGCTCGCGGGCAGGGGGCGAGGAGACCCAGTACTTC. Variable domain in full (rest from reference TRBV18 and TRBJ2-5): NAGVMQNPRHLVRRRGQEARLRCSPMKGHSHVYWYRQLPEEGLKFMVYLQKENIIDESGMPKERFSAEFPKEGPSILRIQQVVRGDSAAYFCASSRAGGEETQYFGPGTRLLVL.

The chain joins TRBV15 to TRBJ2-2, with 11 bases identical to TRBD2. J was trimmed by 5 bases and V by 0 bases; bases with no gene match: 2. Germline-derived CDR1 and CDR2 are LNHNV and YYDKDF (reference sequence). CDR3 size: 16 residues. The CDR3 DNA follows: TGTGCCACCAGCAGAGAGGGACTAGCGGTGACCGGGGAGCTGTTTTTT. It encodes CATSREGLAVTGELFF.

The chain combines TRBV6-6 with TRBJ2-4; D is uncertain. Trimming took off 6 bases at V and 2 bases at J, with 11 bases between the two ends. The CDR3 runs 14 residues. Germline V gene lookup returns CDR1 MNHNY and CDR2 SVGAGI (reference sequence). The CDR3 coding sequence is TGTGCCAGCAGGGACCGCCCTACCAAAAACATTCAGTACTTC. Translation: CASRDRPTKNIQYF.

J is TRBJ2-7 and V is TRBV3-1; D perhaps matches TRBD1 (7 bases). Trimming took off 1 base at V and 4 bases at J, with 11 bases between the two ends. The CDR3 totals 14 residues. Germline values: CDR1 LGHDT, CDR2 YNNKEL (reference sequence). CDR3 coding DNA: TGTGCCAGCAGCCAAGTTTCAGGGGGGTACGAGCAGTACTTC. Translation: CASSQVSGGYEQYF.

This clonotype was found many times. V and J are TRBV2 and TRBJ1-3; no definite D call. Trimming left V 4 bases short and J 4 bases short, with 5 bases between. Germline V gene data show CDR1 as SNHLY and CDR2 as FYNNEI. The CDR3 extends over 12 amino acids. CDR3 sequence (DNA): TGTGCCAGCAGTGGCGAAGGAAACACCATATATTTT. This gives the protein CASSGEGNTIYF.

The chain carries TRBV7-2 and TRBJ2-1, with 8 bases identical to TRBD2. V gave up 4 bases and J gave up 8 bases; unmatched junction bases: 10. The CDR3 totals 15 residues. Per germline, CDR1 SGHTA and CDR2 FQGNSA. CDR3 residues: CASSSYSGVLDEQFF. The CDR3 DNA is TGTGCCAGCAGCTCTTATAGCGGGGTCTTAGATGAGCAGTTCTTC.

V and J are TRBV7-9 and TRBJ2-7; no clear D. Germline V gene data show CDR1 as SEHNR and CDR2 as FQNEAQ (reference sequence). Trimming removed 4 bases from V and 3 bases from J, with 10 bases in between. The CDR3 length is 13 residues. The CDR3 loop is CASSSTAFYEQYV. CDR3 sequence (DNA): TGTGCCAGCAGCTCTACAGCCTTCTACGAGCAGTACGTC.

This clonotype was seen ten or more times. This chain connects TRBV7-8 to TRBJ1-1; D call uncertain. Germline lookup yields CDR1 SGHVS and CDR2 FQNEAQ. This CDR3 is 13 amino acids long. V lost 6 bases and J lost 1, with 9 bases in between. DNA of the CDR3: TGTGCCAGCAGAGAAGACGGGAACACTGAAGCTTTCTTT. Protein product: CASREDGNTEAFF.

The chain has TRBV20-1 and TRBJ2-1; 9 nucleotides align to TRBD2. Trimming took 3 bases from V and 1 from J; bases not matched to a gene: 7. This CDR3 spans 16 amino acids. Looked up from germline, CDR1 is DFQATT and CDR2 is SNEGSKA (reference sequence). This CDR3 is CSASRSAGGSYNEQFF. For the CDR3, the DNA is TGCAGTGCTAGTAGGTCAGCGGGAGGATCCTACAATGAGCAGTTCTTC.

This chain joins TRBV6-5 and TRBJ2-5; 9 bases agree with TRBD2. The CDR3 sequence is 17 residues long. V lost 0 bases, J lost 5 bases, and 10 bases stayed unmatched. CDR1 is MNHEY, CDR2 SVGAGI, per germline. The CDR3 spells CASSYSRASGARETQYF. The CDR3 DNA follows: TGTGCCAGCAGTTACTCGAGGGCTAGCGGGGCTCGGGAGACCCAGTACTTC.

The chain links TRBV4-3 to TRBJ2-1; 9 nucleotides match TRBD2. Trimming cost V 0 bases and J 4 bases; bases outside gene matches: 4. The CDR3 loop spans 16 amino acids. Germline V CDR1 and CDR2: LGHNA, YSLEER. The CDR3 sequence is CASSQDSTSGYNEQFF. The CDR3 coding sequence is TGCGCCAGCAGCCAAGATTCGACTAGCGGATACAATGAGCAGTTCTTC.

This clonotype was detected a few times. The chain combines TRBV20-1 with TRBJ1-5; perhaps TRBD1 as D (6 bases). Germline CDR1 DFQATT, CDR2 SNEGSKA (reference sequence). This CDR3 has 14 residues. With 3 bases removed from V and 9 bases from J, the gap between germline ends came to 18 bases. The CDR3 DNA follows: TGCAGTGCTAGCCGGGACACCGAAGACTCGCCCCAGCATTTT. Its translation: CSASRDTEDSPQHF.

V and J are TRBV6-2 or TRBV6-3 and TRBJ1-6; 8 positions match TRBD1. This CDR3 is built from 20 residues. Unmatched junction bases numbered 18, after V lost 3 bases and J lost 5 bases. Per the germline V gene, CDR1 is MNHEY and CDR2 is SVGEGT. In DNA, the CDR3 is TGTGCCAGCAGTTATCACCCGCAGGGGGCAACTCCCCCGGATAATTCACCCCTCCACTTT. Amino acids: CASSYHPQGATPPDNSPLHF.